Listed below are T cell receptor beta chains from one sample, sequenced in a study of T cells in narcolepsy. The assay was immunoSEQ multiplex PCR, and TCRdb's table has in-frame clones only and misses some. Of about 30,000 clones in the sample, about four fifths were seen once. The material sequenced was CD45RA- memory CD4+ T cells from PBMCs. Receptors were obtained from a human donor with narcolepsy. Both conserved end residues are part of each CDR3. Each record gives: V gene, CDR3 length, D gene, clone size, J gene, CDR3 DNA, CDR3 protein. D genes are given only for firm matches. Where a row states a size, it is once, few, many or the class of an expanded clone; other rows omit it.

TRBV7-2	18	TRBD2	.	TRBJ2-5	TGTGCCAGCAGCTTAGCCGGGACTAGCGGGATTAGCGCGAGAGAGCAGTACTTC	CASSLAGTSGISAREQYF
TRBV28	14	TRBD1	once	TRBJ2-7	TGTGCCAGCAGACTCCGGGACAGGGTGGGCGAGCAGTACTTC	CASRLRDRVGEQYF
TRBV12-1	12	.	.	TRBJ2-2	TGTGCCAGCTCCGCTTTGACCGGGGAGCTGTTTTTT	CASSALTGELFF
TRBV7-9	16	.	.	TRBJ1-4	TGTGCCAGCAGCCCGGACCAGGGTACGGCTAATGAAAAACTGTTTTTT	CASSPDQGTANEKLFF
TRBV29-1	12	.	.	TRBJ2-7	TGCAGCGTTGAGATCGGGGCCGACGAGCAGTACTTC	CSVEIGADEQYF
TRBV28	19	TRBD1	.	TRBJ2-1	TGTGCCAGCAGTCCCCTCCGGAGACAGGGAAGGAGTTCCTACAATGAGCAGTTCTTC	CASSPLRRQGRSSYNEQFF
TRBV7-9	16	TRBD1	.	TRBJ2-1	TGTGCCAGCAGCCCACCGGTCAGGGGGACAGAAGGTGAGCAGTTCTTC	CASSPPVRGTEGEQFF
TRBV29-1	13	.	.	TRBJ1-2	TGCAGCATTTATAGGGACAAGGGAATCGGCTACACCTTC	CSIYRDKGIGYTF
TRBV5-3	21	.	.	TRBJ2-3	TGTGCCAGAAGCCCGAAGCTTGGAAGTTCAGTCCGGGACAACTTCACAGATACGCAGTATTTT	CARSPKLGSSVRDNFTDTQYF
TRBV5-1	15	.	.	TRBJ2-5	TGCGCCAGCACTACGACCGGGGTAAACCAAGAGACCCAGTACTTC	CASTTTGVNQETQYF
TRBV28	18	TRBD2	.	TRBJ2-2	TGTGCCAGCAGTTCCGGACTAGCGGGAGCGAGAATTACCGGGGAGCTGTTTTTT	CASSSGLAGARITGELFF
TRBV28	12	.	.	TRBJ1-1	TGTGCCAGCAGTTACGGGAACACTGAAGCTTTCTTT	CASSYGNTEAFF
TRBV28	17	TRBD2	.	TRBJ2-5	TGTGCCAGCAGTTCCTCTCGACTAGCGGAGTTTCAAGAGACCCAGTACTTC	CASSSSRLAEFQETQYF
TRBV7-9	16	TRBD2	.	TRBJ2-4	TGTGCCAGCAGCTTTAAAGCGGGAGGGTCCAAAAACATTCAGTACTTC	CASSFKAGGSKNIQYF
TRBV25-1	17	.	few	TRBJ2-2	TGTGCCAGCAGTGAGGGATTAGACTCGGCGAACACCGGGGAGCTGTTTTTT	CASSEGLDSANTGELFF
TRBV6-5	11	.	few	TRBJ1-1	TGTGCCAGCAGTCGCGACACTGAAGCTTTCTTT	CASSRDTEAFF
TRBV19	17	TRBD2	.	TRBJ2-1	TGTGCCAGTAGAAAAGAATCGGGACTAGCGGGAGTCGATGAGCAGTTCTTC	CASRKESGLAGVDEQFF
TRBV11-3	15	TRBD2	.	TRBJ2-1	TGTGCCAGCAGCTCACCACGACTAGCGGGAGGAGAGCAGTTCTTC	CASSSPRLAGGEQFF